This T cell receptor beta chain was recorded in a study of chemoradiotherapy in HPV16-positive cancers. Study background: Two HPV16-positive patients' cells yielded candidate HPV-specific clones and common motifs.

Sequencing used immunoSEQ multiplex PCR; TCRdb keeps in-frame clones, though not all of them. This sample has fewer than 9,500 clones; around nine tenths occur once, and the top ten carry 3% to 4%. The CDR3 is 14 residues long. The V gene's germline CDR1 is SGHVS and CDR2 FQNEAQ. V lost 4 bases and J 2 bases, leaving 11 bases between the germline ends. The rearrangement joins TRBV7-8 to TRBJ1-2; D gene uncertain. The source is a human donor with HPV-associated anogenital cancer. Sequencing was performed on tumor tissue, taken from a patient who underwent chemoradiotherapy. The CDR3 spells CASSSGLENYGYTF. Written as DNA, the CDR3 is TGTGCCAGCAGCTCGGGCCTGGAGAACTATGGCTACACCTTC.